A selection of T cell receptor beta chains follows, all from one sample in a study of blood T cell repertoires in COVID-19. The repertoire was sequenced with immunoSEQ multiplex PCR; TCRdb's copy has only in-frame clones and lacks some. In the table there are around 100,000 clones, less than 90% of which are singletons. The specimen sequenced was peripheral blood. All receptors come from a man in his 70s with active or convalescent COVID-19. CDR3s include the opening cysteine and the closing phenylalanine or tryptophan. Rows may omit the clone size; those that give it use once, few, many or a size class.

TRBV7-2	TRBJ2-3	once	CASSLYLLAGTRDTQYF
TRBV9	TRBJ2-3	-	CASTPAGFTDTQYF
TRBV11-2	TRBJ2-7	-	CASSPGTSIEQYF
TRBV7-2	TRBJ1-6	-	CASSLEDRTRSPLHF
TRBV5-5	TRBJ2-1	-	CASSLGQTYNEQFF
TRBV5-1	TRBJ2-1	-	CASSGLAGANNEQFF
TRBV4-2	TRBJ2-6	once	CASSRGTDSGANVLTF
TRBV6-8	TRBJ1-1	-	CASSYSSGSGLVTEAFF
TRBV29-1	TRBJ1-1	-	CSVEDTSRGDTEAFF
TRBV5-1	TRBJ2-3	-	CASSLTGTDTQYF
TRBV5-1	TRBJ2-5	-	CASSLGLAGGQETQYF
TRBV2	TRBJ2-3	-	CASTEGSLGTQYF
TRBV19	TRBJ1-6	-	CASNADSSYNSPLHF
TRBV28	TRBJ2-7	-	CASGGGYYEQYF
TRBV6-2/TRBV6-3	TRBJ1-5	few	CASSYYAGDQPQHF
TRBV10-3	TRBJ2-5	-	CAISGSGQETQYF
TRBV6-1	TRBJ2-7	few	CASSARYRGRISYEQYF
TRBV5-8	TRBJ2-6	few	CASSFRDTLWGANVLTF
TRBV2	TRBJ1-2	-	CASSERGASGYGYTF
TRBV6-1	TRBJ2-4	-	CASSRSQGSKNIQYF
TRBV7-2	TRBJ2-2	-	CASSSEVTNTGELFF
TRBV10-3	TRBJ1-2	-	CAITARGAYGYTF
TRBV6-5	TRBJ2-3	few	CASSYSGGALNTQYF
TRBV9	TRBJ2-2	once	CASSVEERGWTGELFF
TRBV7-2	TRBJ1-6	-	CASSGDRGNSYNSPLHF
TRBV19	TRBJ2-2	-	CASSMGMRGTGAGELFF
TRBV9	TRBJ1-2	once	CASSVGQGASGYTF
TRBV7-2	TRBJ2-1	-	CASSLAALGYNEQFF
TRBV7-9	TRBJ1-1	-	CASSLGITDNTEAFF
TRBV4-3	TRBJ2-2	-	CASSQEWGGGGTGELFF
TRBV28	TRBJ2-3	once	CASSPYQGSTDTQYF
TRBV19	TRBJ2-5	-	CASSPWTSGGQETQYF
TRBV7-2	TRBJ2-5	-	CASSWGLAGPTGETQYF
TRBV28	TRBJ2-7	-	CASSYLASSYEQYF
TRBV7-9	TRBJ2-3	-	CASSSGTGGLSDTQYF
TRBV6-4	TRBJ2-1	-	CASSDRDSNEQFF
TRBV7-8	TRBJ2-1	few	CASSLVEDNEQFF
TRBV13	TRBJ2-7	-	CASSLDPWRGGSEQYF
TRBV6-5	TRBJ2-7	-	CASSPDYEQYF
TRBV5-6	TRBJ2-7	-	CASSPELASHEQYF
TRBV30	TRBJ1-2	-	CAWSVKGASGLNYGYTF
TRBV7-9	TRBJ1-6	-	CASSPGTGGTPLYNSPLHF
TRBV5-8	TRBJ2-5	-	CASTAGWRPSGQETQYF
TRBV28	TRBJ1-2	-	CASSYPSQGAMVYGYTF
TRBV4-1	TRBJ1-1	-	CASRSRNTEAFF
TRBV6-4	TRBJ2-1	-	CASSSGTGIYNEQFF
TRBV6-6	TRBJ2-2	-	CASRPGTGGRGELFF
TRBV7-2	TRBJ1-2	few	CASSGTAGYGYTF
TRBV2	TRBJ2-3	-	CASSEGLAGGPGDTQYF
TRBV12-5	TRBJ1-5	-	CASGSGQGNQHF
TRBV6-1	TRBJ1-5	-	CASSASGTGGDQPQHF
TRBV5-4	TRBJ1-2	-	CATNPGTGNYGYTF
TRBV5-6	TRBJ1-5	-	CASSFRTGRNQPQHF
TRBV14	TRBJ2-5	-	CASSHLRETQYF
TRBV5-4	TRBJ2-6	-	CASSPSSSGANVLTF